This entry is about one TCR beta chain. Its antigen is unknown. It was across several immunoSEQ plates that each subset's genomic DNA was evenly split. Profiled with immunoSEQ multiplex PCR; TCRdb holds only in-frame clones, not every one. The sample carries roughly 2.1 million clones, just over 90% recorded once. The source of the sample is a study of shared clonotypes between healthy human individuals. The CDR3 consists of 14 residues. CDR1 is MNHEY and CDR2 is SMNVEV in the germline V gene (reference sequence). V lost 3 bases, J lost 8 bases, and 7 bases stayed unmatched. CD45RO-negative cells were positively selected for CCR7, leaving out terminally differentiated effector memory CD45RA+ cells. Points from the study as a whole: Memory subsets generally showed smaller estimated richness than naive subsets did. Clonotypes not shared had lower generation probabilities than those common to all four donors. Clonotypes that were shared across a few donors made up about 4.5% of naive CD4 clonotypes.

Specimen: naive CD8+ T cells from PBMCs. The TCR was taken from a man between 18 and 35 years old in good health. Some clones in this sample may be carry-over from other donors' samples. This chain uses TRBV27 with TRBJ1-5; the match to TRBD1 covers 7 bases. This CDR3 reads CASSLGGQWEPQHF. CDR3 bases: TGTGCCAGCAGTTTGGGGGGACAGTGGGAGCCCCAGCATTTT.